The sequence of this TCR beta chain was determined in a study of blood T cell repertoires in COVID-19. Study processing details: From reference gene primer amplification, estimates of nucleated cell counts were derived. Only in-frame clones appear in the TCRdb table, and some are missing; sequencing was by immunoSEQ multiplex PCR. The V and J calls and the clone size are those of that table, but D and trimming were determined from the DNA. The sample contains around 300,000 clones, 70% to 90% of which appear only once. In germline, CDR1 is DFQATT, CDR2 SNEGSKA (reference sequence). The CDR3 is 13 amino acids. Trimming cost V 3 bases and J 5 bases, with 13 bases left between them.

This TCR was sampled from a woman aged 55-69 years in a cohort exposed to, infected with or recovered from COVID-19 (not recorded which). Sample: PBMCs or T cells enriched from blood (not recorded which). The V gene is TRBV20-1, the J gene TRBJ2-5, with D perhaps matching TRBD2 (5 bases). The CDR3 loop is CSASGGSRETQYF. The CDR3 DNA follows: TGCAGTGCTAGTGGTGGGAGCAGGGAGACCCAGTACTTC.